These 10 T cell receptor beta chains share one sample of origin, sequenced in a study of monozygotic twins with inflammatory bowel disease. With the 5' RACE reads reprocessed, TCRdb shows one record per CDR3 protein and no DNA. The listing contains approximately 150,000 distinct CDR3 sequences. Sequenced sample: blood. These receptor sequences come from a human donor with ulcerative colitis or Crohn's disease, or a healthy co-twin of an affected twin (not recorded which).

This chain joins TRBV7-2 and TRBJ1-6; TCRdb's assignment of TRBD1 cannot be checked, as there is no DNA. CDR1 SGHTA and CDR2 FQGNSA come from the germline V gene. The CDR3 is 20 residues long. CDR3 sequence reads: CASSLRHRTGGGSYNSPLHF.

The CDR3 reads CASSLSDGGEKLFF. The rearrangement links TRBV5-1 to TRBJ1-4; the D call from TCRdb, TRBD1, cannot be confirmed without DNA. Germline V gene data show CDR1 as SGHRS and CDR2 as YFSETQ. The CDR3 length is 14 residues.

J is TRBJ2-2 and V is TRBV11-2; checking the TCRdb D call of TRBD1 is not possible without DNA. The CDR3 runs 14 residues. CDR1 is SGHAT and CDR2 is FQNNGV in the germline V gene. The CDR3 region is CASSHAPLVGELFF.

The V and J genes are TRBV5-1 and TRBJ2-3; TCRdb proposes TRBD1, but this gene call is untestable without DNA. This CDR3 comprises 15 residues. Germline V lookup: CDR1 SGHRS, CDR2 YFSETQ. The CDR3 loop is CASSLVGQGADTQYF.

This chain links TRBV10-3 with TRBJ1-6; TCRdb's assignment of TRBD1 cannot be checked, as there is no DNA. This CDR3 has 14 amino acids. The germline V gene has CDR1 ENHRY and CDR2 SYGVKD. The CDR3 sequence: CAIRTTESNSPLHF.

V is TRBV7-9 and J is TRBJ1-4; TCRdb selects TRBD1, and the lack of DNA leaves this call unchecked. Germline V gene lookup returns CDR1 SEHNR and CDR2 FQNEAQ (reference sequence). The CDR3 length is 13 residues. The CDR3 is CASSKGTGEKLFF.

The rearrangement joins TRBV7-2 to TRBJ1-2; TCRdb's assignment of TRBD1 cannot be checked, as there is no DNA. The CDR3 runs 14 residues. In germline, CDR1 is SGHTA, CDR2 FQGNSA. The CDR3 here is CASSSFGQDYGYTF.

The chain combines TRBV5-5 with TRBJ2-3. CDR1 and CDR2 from the germline V gene are SGHKS and YYEKEE (reference sequence). This CDR3 has 16 amino acids. The CDR3 protein is CASSLRQGAGTDTQYF.

The CDR3 loop reads CASNRGQSSYEQYF. The V call is TRBV5-1, the J call TRBJ2-7; there is no DNA to check the TCRdb D call of TRBD1. The CDR3 has 14 residues. Germline lookup yields CDR1 SGHRS and CDR2 YFSETQ.

The rearrangement links TRBV20-1 to TRBJ2-1; TCRdb outputs TRBD2, but without DNA this stays unchecked. Germline V gene lookup returns CDR1 DFQATT and CDR2 SNEGSKA (reference sequence). The CDR3 has 15 residues. The CDR3 reads CSARDREGTSYEQFF.